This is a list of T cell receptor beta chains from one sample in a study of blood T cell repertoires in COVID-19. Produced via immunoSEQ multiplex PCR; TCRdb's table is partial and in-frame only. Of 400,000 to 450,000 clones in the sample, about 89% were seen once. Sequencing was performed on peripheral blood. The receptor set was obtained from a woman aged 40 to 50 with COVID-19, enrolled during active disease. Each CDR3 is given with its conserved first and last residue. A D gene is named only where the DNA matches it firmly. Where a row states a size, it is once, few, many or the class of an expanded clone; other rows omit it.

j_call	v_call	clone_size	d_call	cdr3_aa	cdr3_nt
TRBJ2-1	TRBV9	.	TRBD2	CASSVAGLAGGNNEQFF	TGTGCCAGCAGCGTAGCGGGGCTAGCGGGAGGGAACAATGAGCAGTTCTTC
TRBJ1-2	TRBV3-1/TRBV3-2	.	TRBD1	CASSQVPGQSYGYTF	TGTGCCAGCAGCCAGGTCCCGGGACAGAGCTATGGCTACACCTTC
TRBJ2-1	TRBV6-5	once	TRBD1	CASSYPRQGHNEQFF	TGTGCCAGCAGTTACCCCAGACAGGGACACAATGAGCAGTTCTTC
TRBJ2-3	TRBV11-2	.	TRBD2	CASSQRGLSTDTQYF	TGTGCCAGCAGCCAGCGGGGGCTAAGCACAGATACGCAGTATTTT
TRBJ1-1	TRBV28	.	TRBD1	CAIGLQGGTEAFF	TGTGCCATCGGATTACAGGGGGGTACTGAAGCTTTCTTT
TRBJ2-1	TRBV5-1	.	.	CASSLVGSGTGVYNEQFF	TGCGCCAGCAGCTTGGTCGGGAGTGGAACAGGGGTATACAATGAGCAGTTCTTC
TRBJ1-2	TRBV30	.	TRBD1	CAWSDRGMSGYTF	TGTGCCTGGAGTGACAGGGGGATGTCTGGCTACACCTTC
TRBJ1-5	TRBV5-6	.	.	CASSLGQHSNQPQHF	TGTGCCAGCAGTTTAGGACAGCATAGCAATCAGCCCCAGCATTTT
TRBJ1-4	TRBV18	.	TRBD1	CASSPAGGNEKLFF	TGTGCCAGCTCACCAGCAGGGGGGAATGAAAAACTGTTTTTT
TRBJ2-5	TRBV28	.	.	CGSAGSGQETQYF	TGTGGCAGCGCTGGATCGGGACAAGAGACCCAGTACTTC
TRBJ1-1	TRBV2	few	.	CASLEEEISLAFF	TGTGCCAGCCTCGAGGAAGAGATAAGCTTAGCTTTCTTT
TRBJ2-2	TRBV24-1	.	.	CATSAPTKTGELFF	TGTGCCACCAGTGCCCCGACTAAAACCGGGGAGCTGTTTTTT
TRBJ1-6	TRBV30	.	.	CAWSVRSGATGGDSPLHF	TGTGCCTGGAGTGTACGGTCGGGGGCGACTGGGGGGGATTCACCCCTCCACTTT
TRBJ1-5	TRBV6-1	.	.	CASSEAYGDGSEGPQHF	TGTGCCAGCAGTGAAGCGTATGGGGACGGTTCGGAGGGGCCCCAGCATTTT
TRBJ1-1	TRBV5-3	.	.	CARSSFDRLNTEAFF	TGTGCCAGAAGCTCGTTCGACAGGTTGAACACTGAAGCTTTCTTT
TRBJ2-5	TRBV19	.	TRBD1	CASSMRQGLGETQYF	TGTGCCAGTAGTATGCGACAGGGGCTGGGAGAGACCCAGTACTTC
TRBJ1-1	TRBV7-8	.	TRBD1	CASSLDRGNTEAFF	TGTGCCAGCAGCTTGGACAGGGGGAACACTGAAGCTTTCTTT